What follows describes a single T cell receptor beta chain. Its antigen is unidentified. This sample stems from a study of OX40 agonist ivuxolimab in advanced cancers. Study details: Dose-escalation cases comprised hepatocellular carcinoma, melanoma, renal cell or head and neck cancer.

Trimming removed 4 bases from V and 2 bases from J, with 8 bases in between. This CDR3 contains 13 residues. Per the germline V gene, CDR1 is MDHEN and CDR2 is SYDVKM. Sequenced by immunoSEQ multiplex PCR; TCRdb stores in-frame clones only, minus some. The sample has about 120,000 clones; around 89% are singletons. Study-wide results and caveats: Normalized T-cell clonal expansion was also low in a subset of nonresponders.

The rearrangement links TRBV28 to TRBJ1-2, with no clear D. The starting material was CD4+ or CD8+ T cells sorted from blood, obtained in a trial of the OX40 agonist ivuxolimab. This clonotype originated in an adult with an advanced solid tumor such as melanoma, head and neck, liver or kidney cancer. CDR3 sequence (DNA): TGTGCCAGCAGTTGGACGGGGAACTATGGCTACACCTTC. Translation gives CASSWTGNYGYTF.